This T cell receptor (beta chain) was recovered during a study of identical twins. In the case of this clonotype: The target antigen is unknown.

Study-wide results and caveats: Twins showed weaker excess sharing in their beta out-of-frame sequences. Zero-insertion analyses might be partly confounded by invariant T cells like MAIT and iNKT. With abundant cord blood beta clonotypes, insertions were fewer; memory repertoires showed no such pattern.

Every donor was a healthy Caucasian. The V gene's germline CDR1 is DFQATT and CDR2 SNEGSKA (reference sequence). The ends were cut back, 5 bases at V and 3 bases at J, with 11 bases in the middle. This CDR3 comprises 13 residues. TCRdb used MiXCR to reprocess the 5' RACE reads, holding one entry per CDR3 protein. This sample has roughly 250,000 distinct CDR3 sequences; around an eighth occur once, and the top ten carry around 9.5%. The specimen was memory (CD45RO+) T cells sorted from blood. The TCR comes from a woman younger than 35 in good health. This chain links TRBV20-1 with TRBJ1-5; D gene ambiguous. In nucleotides, the CDR3 is TGCAGTGCTCAATACGGCATCAATCAGCCCCAGCATTTT. Its protein product is CSAQYGINQPQHF.